This is a list of T cell receptor beta chains from one sample in a study of cytomegalovirus exposure and HLA in healthy donors. Measured with immunoSEQ multiplex PCR; TCRdb has only the in-frame clones, and not every one. The table has under 150,000 clones, about 85% seen once. Sequencing was done on a sample of PBMCs. These receptors were collected from a boy younger than 18 in good health and CMV-seronegative. Both conserved end residues are part of each CDR3. D genes are given only for firm matches.

v_gene: TRBV10-2
d_gene: .
CDR3aa: CASRGGARTDTQYF

v_gene: TRBV7-8
d_gene: TRBD2
CDR3aa: CASSPGLAGAPRNEQFF

v_gene: TRBV7-9
d_gene: TRBD2
CDR3aa: CASSTLAGGGPSYNEQFF

v_gene: TRBV5-1
d_gene: TRBD1
CDR3aa: CASSLGGQGGSYEQYF

v_gene: TRBV7-9
d_gene: .
CDR3aa: CASSSYRVELGYTF

v_gene: TRBV27
d_gene: .
CDR3aa: CASSFWRIKNNSPLHF

v_gene: TRBV10-3
d_gene: .
CDR3aa: CAISESVAGTQYF

v_gene: TRBV30
d_gene: TRBD2
CDR3aa: CAWSTAGGGSYEQYF

v_gene: TRBV5-4
d_gene: .
CDR3aa: CASSLDSFTDTQYF

v_gene: TRBV7-9
d_gene: .
CDR3aa: CASSLEQGHWDIQYF

v_gene: TRBV6-5
d_gene: TRBD1
CDR3aa: CASSPEQGKKYGYTF

v_gene: TRBV2
d_gene: TRBD1
CDR3aa: CASSDLGGNYEQYF

v_gene: TRBV6-6
d_gene: .
CDR3aa: CASSYAAGDNEKLFF

v_gene: TRBV19
d_gene: TRBD1
CDR3aa: CASSAATGGNTEAFF

v_gene: TRBV30
d_gene: TRBD2
CDR3aa: CAWTLTSGPYEQYF

v_gene: TRBV5-1
d_gene: .
CDR3aa: CASSEGHSTNEKLFF

v_gene: TRBV7-2
d_gene: .
CDR3aa: CASSLKQDTQYF

v_gene: TRBV9
d_gene: .
CDR3aa: CASSGQLPPRNNEQFF